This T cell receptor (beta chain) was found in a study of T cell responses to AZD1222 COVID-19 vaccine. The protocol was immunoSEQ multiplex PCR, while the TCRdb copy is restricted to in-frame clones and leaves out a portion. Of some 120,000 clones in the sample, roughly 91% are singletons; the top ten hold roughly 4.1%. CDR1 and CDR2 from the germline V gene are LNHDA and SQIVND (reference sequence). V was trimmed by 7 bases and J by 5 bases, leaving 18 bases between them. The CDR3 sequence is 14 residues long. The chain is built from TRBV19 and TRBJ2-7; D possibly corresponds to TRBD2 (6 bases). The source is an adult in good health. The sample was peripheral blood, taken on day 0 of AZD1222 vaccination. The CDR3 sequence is CASTPWAGLNEQYF. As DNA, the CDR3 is TGTGCCAGTACCCCCTGGGCGGGGCTGAACGAGCAGTACTTC.